Below, 16 T cell receptor beta chains from the same sample are listed, as sequenced in a study of blood T cell repertoires in COVID-19. Assay: immunoSEQ multiplex PCR; the TCRdb copy retains only in-frame clones and omits some. The sample has under 300,000 clones, nearly 90% seen once. The source material was peripheral blood. The receptors originated from a woman in her forties who had recovered from COVID-19.

The chain combines TRBV7-2 with TRBJ2-2, with 8 positions matching TRBD2. Germline-derived CDR1 and CDR2 are SGHTA and FQGNSA. V was pared by 5 bases and J by 6 bases, with 8 bases of the junction left unmatched. There are 15 residues in the CDR3. The CDR3 loop is CASSARGGRPGELFF. The DNA for the CDR3 is TGTGCCAGCAGCGCCCGGGGCGGGAGGCCCGGGGAGCTGTTTTTT. The full variable domain, rest sourced from reference TRBV7-2 and TRBJ2-2, is GAGVSQSPSNKVTEKGKDVELRCDPISGHTALYWYRQSLGQGLEFLIYFQGNSAPDKSGLPSDRFSAERTGGSVSTLTIQRTQQEDSAVYLCASSARGGRPGELFFGEGSRLTVL.

This clone was seen just once. This chain connects TRBV6-5 to TRBJ1-2, with TRBD1 as a possible D gene (6 bases). Trimming shortened V by 7 bases and J by 2 bases, and 17 bases separated the two germline ends. The germline gives CDR1 MNHEY, CDR2 SVGAGI. This CDR3 has 15 amino acids. As DNA, the CDR3 is TGTGCCAGCATGCCACAGGGAAAGGGAAACTATGGCTACACCTTC. Translation gives CASMPQGKGNYGYTF.

This chain links TRBV5-1 with TRBJ1-1, with TRBD1 matching over 8 bases. Trimming removed 4 bases from V and 0 bases from J; junction bases left unmatched: 5. This CDR3 contains 15 residues. Germline assignment: CDR1 SGHRS and CDR2 YFSETQ. The CDR3 sequence is CASSTGQALNTEAFF. CDR3 nucleotide sequence: TGCGCCAGCAGCACGGGACAGGCCCTGAACACTGAAGCTTTCTTT.

This chain uses TRBV7-9 with TRBJ2-2; no reliable D call. This CDR3 region has 13 residues. V was shortened by 5 bases and J by 1 base, with 5 bases between the two germline ends. Germline V gene lookup returns CDR1 SEHNR and CDR2 FQNEAQ (reference sequence). CDR3 protein: CASSPGNTGELFF. CDR3 nucleotide sequence: TGTGCCAGCAGCCCAGGGAACACCGGGGAGCTGTTTTTT.

This clone was seen a single time. The J gene is TRBJ1-2, the V gene TRBV28, with D possibly TRBD1 on 5 matching bases. The germline V gene has CDR1 MDHEN and CDR2 SYDVKM. CDR3 length: 14 amino acids. V was cut by 6 bases and J by 4 bases, with 15 bases left in between. The CDR3 loop is CASSAAGATYGYTF. The CDR3 DNA reads as TGTGCCAGCAGCGCAGCTGGGGCCACCTATGGCTACACCTTC.

This clone has only a few counts. This chain links TRBV7-9 with TRBJ2-5, with a possible D match to TRBD1 (6 bases). The CDR3 spans 15 residues. Trimming left V 5 bases short and J 2 bases short, with 15 bases between. Per the germline V gene, CDR1 is SEHNR and CDR2 is FQNEAQ (reference sequence). CDR3 coding DNA: TGTGCCAGCAGCAAACACAGGGTGGGACAAGAGACCCAGTACTTC. This gives the protein CASSKHRVGQETQYF.

This clone was detected a few times. At the DNA level, this CDR3 is encoded by other sequences in the same sample as well. V usage is TRBV6-5 and J usage is TRBJ1-5, with TRBD1 matching 7 bases. With V trimmed by 2 bases and J by 5 bases, 0 bases remained unmatched. The CDR3 covers 13 residues. Per the germline V gene, CDR1 is MNHEY and CDR2 is SVGAGI. The CDR3 DNA sequence: TGTGCCAGCAGTTACCAGGGGGATCAGCCCCAGCATTTT. This gives the protein CASSYQGDQPQHF.

This chain uses TRBV4-1 with TRBJ2-7, with D unclear. Between the trimmed V and J ends, which lost 1 base and 4 bases, there was a span of 11 bases. CDR1 and CDR2 (germline): MGHRA, YSYEKL. CDR3 length: 14 amino acids. CDR3: CASSQVPSVYEQYF. The CDR3 region has the DNA TGCGCCAGCAGCCAAGTCCCCTCAGTATACGAGCAGTACTTC.

The genes are TRBV18 and TRBJ2-5, with a weak D call TRBD1 (6 bases). Deletions cut 3 bases from V and 0 bases from J, with 14 bases between. CDR1 is KGHSH and CDR2 is LQKENI in the germline V gene. The CDR3 is 16 residues long. In DNA, the CDR3 is TGTGCCAGCTCACCTGGGGACACCGATTACCAAGAGACCCAGTACTTC. This translates into CASSPGDTDYQETQYF.

This clone has just one count. The chain carries TRBV7-8 and TRBJ2-2; TRBD1 might be the D (6 bases). Germline CDR1 SGHVS, CDR2 FQNEAQ. Trimming removed 3 bases at V and 2 bases at J, with 10 bases between. There are 15 residues in the CDR3. The CDR3 DNA sequence: TGTGCCAGCAGCTTTGGGACACCTAACACCGGGGAGCTGTTTTTT. Its protein is CASSFGTPNTGELFF.

This clone was detected a few times. The J gene is TRBJ2-1, the V gene TRBV5-6; D might be TRBD1 (7 bases). The CDR3 has 15 residues. V was pared by 0 bases and J by 6 bases, with 13 bases between. Germline loops: CDR1 SGHDT, CDR2 YYEEEE. CDR3 bases: TGTGCCAGCAGCTTGGTTGGCAGGGGGGCCAATGAGCAGTTCTTC. It encodes CASSLVGRGANEQFF.

The chain employs TRBV28 and TRBJ1-6; no clear D. CDR3 length: 14 amino acids. Germline CDR1 reads MDHEN; CDR2 reads SYDVKM. V gave up 8 bases and J gave up 7 bases, with 15 bases separating them. CDR3 DNA sequence: TGTGCCAGCCTCACTACGGGTAGCAATTCACCCCTCCACTTT. This gives the protein CASLTTGSNSPLHF.

The V gene is TRBV27, the J gene TRBJ2-7; TRBD2 aligns across 8 bases. Germline V CDR1 and CDR2: MNHEY, SMNVEV (reference sequence). The J segment lost 0 bases and the V segment lost 6 bases, leaving 13 bases of the junction unmatched. This CDR3 spans 17 amino acids. CDR3 in amino acids: CASSWGVLAESSYEQYV. For the CDR3, the DNA is TGTGCCAGCAGCTGGGGGGTACTAGCGGAAAGCTCCTACGAGCAGTACGTC.

The sample holds one count of this clone. The V call is TRBV11-2, the J call TRBJ2-3, with D unresolved. V was cut by 4 bases and J by 0 bases, with 11 bases left in between. CDR3 size: 15 residues. Germline CDR1 reads SGHAT; CDR2 reads FQNNGV. In DNA, the CDR3 is TGTGCCAGCAGCTCGACACAGAGAAGCACAGATACGCAGTATTTT. Translated: CASSSTQRSTDTQYF.

This chain joins TRBV3-1 (or the pseudogene TRBV3-2) and TRBJ2-5, with 7 positions matching TRBD2. The germline CDR1 and CDR2 sequences are LGHDT and YNNKEL (reference sequence). Unmatched junction bases numbered 8, after V lost 7 bases and J lost 6 bases. CDR3 size: 13 residues. In DNA, the CDR3 is TGTGCCAGCAACGCTGGACTAGTGAAGACCCAGTACTTC. Translation gives CASNAGLVKTQYF.

The chain has TRBV5-4 and TRBJ1-3, with D unresolved. CDR1 is SGHNT, CDR2 YYREEE, per germline (reference sequence). The CDR3 has 14 amino acids. V gave up 0 bases and J gave up 4 bases, with 8 bases separating them. Here the CDR3 reads CASSLAGLGNTIYF. The CDR3 coding sequence is TGTGCCAGCAGCTTGGCCGGTCTGGGAAACACCATATATTTT.